This T cell receptor beta chain was retrieved from a study of shared clonotypes between healthy human individuals (dated by TCRdb to 2020 to 2022). Background on the whole study: A couple of women and a few men aged 18 to 49 years were included in the cohort. Libraries were prepared and TCR repertoires were sequenced by different laboratories using diverse techniques, in order to increase sequencing depth and limit assay-specific biases. The study deeply sequenced blood TCR repertoires of several healthy adults to estimate repertoire size and the extent of clonotype sharing between individuals. For each donor, three plates each were used for CD4 naive and CD4 memory, two plates were used for CD8 naive, and one plate was used for CD8 memory. Leukapheresis yielded between about 0.94 and 8.9 billion PBMCs per donor.

Study-wide conclusions, independent of this receptor: Because the study included a small number of donors, the genetic and exposure-history diversity represented was limited. Rarefaction of sorted-subset datasets indicated incomplete sequencing despite the large sequencing depth. Sampling was restricted to blood, and TCR repertoires in tissue are likely to differ from TCR repertoires in blood. Naive subsets generally had larger estimated clonotype richness than memory subsets did. About 5% of naive CD4, roughly 3.5% of naive CD8, around 2.3% of memory CD4, and 0.4% of memory CD8 clonotypes were shared across several donors. Pairwise subsampling indicated that sequencing depth was expected to affect the degree of clonotype sharing among donors. Higher generation probabilities were observed for clonotypes shared by all four sorted-subset donors than for non-shared clonotypes.

Donors were healthy HIV-negative adults with no recently reported acute infections or vaccinations. Every donor was a Caucasian adult living in Nashville, Tennessee, USA. CD4+ T cells were enriched through magnetic negative selection, after which naive cells were positively selected on CD45RA and the remaining negative fraction served as the memory subset. Blood was collected by leukapheresis, and PBMCs were isolated by Ficoll-Histopaque density gradient centrifugation and then cryopreserved in liquid nitrogen vapor phase. Analytical flow cytometry was used to check the purity and quantity of each magnetically sorted T cell population. Genomic DNA was isolated from each sorted fraction and quantified by UV absorbance on a Nanodrop 2000c. TCR CDR3 regions were amplified from genomic DNA by multiplex PCR using the deep immunoSEQ assay. Extracted genomic DNA from each cell subset was distributed evenly across all wells of several immunoSEQ 96-well plates, and each plate was treated as a replicate. For sorted subsets, each replicate PCR was loaded with 200 ng genomic DNA, equivalent to approximately 27,000 T cell genomes. Purified libraries were measured with a Qubit 3.0 fluorometer, size-checked on a Bioanalyzer 2100, and measured again with the KAPA Library Quantification kit. Every immunoSEQ 96-well plate was sequenced on a dedicated single-read 150-cycle Illumina NextSeq 550 flow cell. In the paper's pipeline: Because only junctional sequences without quality scores were contained in the immunoSEQ output, filtering matching that applied to full-length reads could not be performed. To assign V/J genes and CDR3, sequences were annotated using PyIR, a Python wrapper for IgBLAST v1.9, with IMGT germline references. Reads were filtered out if the reads had weak V/J assignments (E-value above 1e-6), no CDR3, stop codons, out-of-frame junctions, or ambiguous translated residues. V3J clonotypes were defined by identical inferred V gene, J gene, and CDR3 amino acid sequence. The percentage overlap between two repertoires was calculated by dividing the number of shared unique clonotypes by the size of the smaller repertoire. RTK rarefaction, the Chao1 estimator, and Recon v2.1 estimates of unobserved clonotypes were used to assess repertoire richness. OLGA was used to compute generation probabilities for all TCRbeta clonotypes that the gDNA method yielded from a handful of donors. The clones in this table, taken by TCRdb from immuneACCESS, are in-frame only. Not every clone is retained; where verified, under half of the shortfall comes from an unresolved V gene, and the cause of the rest is unknown. The V and J calls and clone size were taken over from that table, and D and trimming were inferred from the DNA. This sample comprises some 790,000 clones, 72% of them detected only once. The leading ten clones occupy approximately 1.7% of the sample.

Inclusive of the bounding cysteine and phenylalanine, the CDR3 is 13 residues long. Just the 39-base CDR3 DNA is kept, in frame starting at base 1. V is pruned by 8 bases and J by 4 bases, leaving 5 bases of the junction without a gene match. CDR1 and CDR2, per the germline V gene (reference sequence), are MNHNY and SVGAGI. This clone was counted only a few times. No antigen is known for it. Per-base quality was not reported, and no clone a single base away is much larger than it. This sequence was found in a woman aged 25 to 39 in good health. Sequencing was carried out using memory CD4+ T cells sorted from blood. This specimen's cell subset or site label, interpreted: CD45RA-negative fraction. The receptor chain draws on TRBV6-6 and TRBJ2-1; TRBD2 fits 7 bases in the junction. The CDR3 has the sequence CASGRAAYNEQFF. The DNA reads TGTGCCAGCGGGAGGGCCGCTTACAATGAGCAGTTCTTC.